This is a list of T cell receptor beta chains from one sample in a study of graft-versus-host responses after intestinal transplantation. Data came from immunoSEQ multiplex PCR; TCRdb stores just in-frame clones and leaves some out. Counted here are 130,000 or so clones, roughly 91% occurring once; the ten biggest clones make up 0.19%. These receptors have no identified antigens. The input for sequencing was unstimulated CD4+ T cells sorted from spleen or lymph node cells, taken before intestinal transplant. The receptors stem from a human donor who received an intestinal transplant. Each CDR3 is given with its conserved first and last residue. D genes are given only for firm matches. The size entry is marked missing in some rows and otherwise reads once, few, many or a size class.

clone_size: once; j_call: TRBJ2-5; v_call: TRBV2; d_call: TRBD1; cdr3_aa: CATNRDRVETQYF; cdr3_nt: TGTGCCACCAATCGGGACAGGGTAGAGACCCAGTACTTC
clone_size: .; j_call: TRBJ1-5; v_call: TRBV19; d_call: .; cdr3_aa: CASSYRAASNQPQHF; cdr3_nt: TGTGCCAGTAGTTACAGGGCGGCTAGCAATCAGCCCCAGCATTTT
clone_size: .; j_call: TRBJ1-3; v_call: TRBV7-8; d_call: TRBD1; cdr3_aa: CASSFPGGKTSGNTIYF; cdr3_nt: TGTGCCAGCAGCTTCCCAGGGGGCAAGACCTCTGGAAACACCATATATTTT
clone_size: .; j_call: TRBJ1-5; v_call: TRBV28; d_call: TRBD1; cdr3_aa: CASSAATGPLNQPQHF; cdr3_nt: TGTGCCAGCAGTGCCGCGACAGGGCCGCTCAATCAGCCCCAGCATTTT
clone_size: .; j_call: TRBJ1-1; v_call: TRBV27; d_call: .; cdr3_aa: CASSLLSRGRGMNTEAFF; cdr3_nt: TGTGCCAGCAGTTTATTATCGAGGGGACGGGGGATGAACACTGAAGCTTTCTTT
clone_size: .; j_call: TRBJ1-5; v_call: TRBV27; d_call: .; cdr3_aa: CASSLFPGNQPQHF; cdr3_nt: TGTGCCAGCAGTTTATTTCCAGGGAATCAGCCCCAGCATTTT
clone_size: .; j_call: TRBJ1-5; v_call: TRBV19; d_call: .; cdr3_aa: CASGLKPRHF; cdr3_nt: TGTGCCTCAGGTTTAAAGCCCCGGCATTTT
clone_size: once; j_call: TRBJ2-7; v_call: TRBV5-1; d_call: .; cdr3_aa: CASSSFSYEQYF; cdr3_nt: TGCGCCAGCAGCTCCTTCTCCTACGAGCAGTACTTC
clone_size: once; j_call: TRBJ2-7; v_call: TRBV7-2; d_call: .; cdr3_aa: CASSLIYYEQYF; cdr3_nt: TGTGCCAGCAGCTTAATATACTACGAGCAGTACTTC
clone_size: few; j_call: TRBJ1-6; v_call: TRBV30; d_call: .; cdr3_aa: CAWGSNGNSPLHF; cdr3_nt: TGTGCCTGGGGATCGAATGGGAATTCACCCCTCCACTTT
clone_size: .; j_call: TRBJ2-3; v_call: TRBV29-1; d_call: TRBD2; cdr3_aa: CSVAAGVNIDTQYF; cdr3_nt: TGCAGCGTTGCCGCGGGAGTGAATATAGATACGCAGTATTTT
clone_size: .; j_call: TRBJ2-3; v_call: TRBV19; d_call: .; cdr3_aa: CASSLGARDTQYF; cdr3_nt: TGTGCCAGTAGTCTGGGGGCCAGAGATACGCAGTATTTT
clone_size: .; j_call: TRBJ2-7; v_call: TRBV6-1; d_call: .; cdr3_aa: CASSEIGGVYEQYF; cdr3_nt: TGTGCCAGCAGTGAAATAGGAGGAGTCTACGAGCAGTACTTC
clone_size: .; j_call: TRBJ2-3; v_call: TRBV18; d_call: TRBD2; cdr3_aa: CASAGGQKDTQYF; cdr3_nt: TGTGCCAGCGCGGGGGGGCAAAAAGATACGCAGTATTTT
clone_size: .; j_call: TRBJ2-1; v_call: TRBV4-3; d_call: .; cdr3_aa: CASSHSNSRTVQFF; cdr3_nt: TGCGCCAGCAGCCACTCTAACTCCCGGACAGTTCAGTTCTTC
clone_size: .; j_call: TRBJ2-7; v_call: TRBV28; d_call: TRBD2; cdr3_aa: CASSLAGGSYEQYF; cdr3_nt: TGTGCCAGCAGTTTAGCGGGAGGTTCGTACGAGCAGTACTTC
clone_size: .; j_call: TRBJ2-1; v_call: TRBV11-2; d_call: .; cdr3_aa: CASSSTGSGYNEQFF; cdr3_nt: TGTGCCAGCAGTTCAACGGGTAGCGGATACAATGAGCAGTTCTTC
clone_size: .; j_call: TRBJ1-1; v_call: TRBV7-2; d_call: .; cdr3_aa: CASSLMLNTEAFF; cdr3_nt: TGTGCCAGCAGCTTGATGCTGAACACTGAAGCTTTCTTT
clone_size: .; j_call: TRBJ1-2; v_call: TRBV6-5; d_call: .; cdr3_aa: CASSYSRAGNYGYTF; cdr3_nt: TGTGCCAGCAGTTACTCAAGGGCAGGAAACTATGGCTACACCTTC
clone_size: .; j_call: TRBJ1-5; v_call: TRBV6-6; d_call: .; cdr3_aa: CASSSGDGGNQPQHF; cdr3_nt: TGTGCCAGCAGTTCGGGGGATGGGGGCAATCAGCCCCAGCATTTT
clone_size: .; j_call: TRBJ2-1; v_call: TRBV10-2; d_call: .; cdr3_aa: CAIRPRGANEQFF; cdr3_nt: TGCGCCATCCGACCCAGGGGGGCCAATGAGCAGTTCTTC
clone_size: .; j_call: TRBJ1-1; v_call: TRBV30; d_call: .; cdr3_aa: CAWSVPPRVAEAFF; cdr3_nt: TGTGCCTGGAGTGTACCTCCGCGGGTAGCTGAAGCTTTCTTT
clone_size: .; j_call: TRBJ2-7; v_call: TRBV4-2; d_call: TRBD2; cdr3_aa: CASSPSTSGINEQYF; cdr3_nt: TGTGCCAGCAGCCCCTCGACTAGCGGGATCAACGAGCAGTACTTC
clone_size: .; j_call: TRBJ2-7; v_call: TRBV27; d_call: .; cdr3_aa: CASSSTGTWREQYF; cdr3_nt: TGTGCCAGCAGCTCGACCGGGACCTGGAGAGAGCAGTACTTC
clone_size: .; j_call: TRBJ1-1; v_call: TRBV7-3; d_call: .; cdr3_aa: CASSSLGVSTGPNTEAFF; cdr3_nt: TGTGCCAGCAGCTCCCTTGGGGTCTCGACAGGCCCGAACACTGAAGCTTTCTTT
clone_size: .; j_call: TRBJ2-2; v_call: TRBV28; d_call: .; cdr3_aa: CASRPAGTENTGELFF; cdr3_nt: TGTGCCAGCAGACCGGCCGGGACTGAGAACACCGGGGAGCTGTTTTTT
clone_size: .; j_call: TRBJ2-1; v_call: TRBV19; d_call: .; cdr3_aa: CASSRGGTSYNEQFF; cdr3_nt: TGTGCCAGTAGTAGGGGCGGGACTTCCTACAATGAGCAGTTCTTC
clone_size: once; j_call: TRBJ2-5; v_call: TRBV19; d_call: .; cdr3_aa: CASRGQSTPQETQYF; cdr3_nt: TGTGCCAGTAGAGGACAGTCGACGCCCCAAGAGACCCAGTACTTC
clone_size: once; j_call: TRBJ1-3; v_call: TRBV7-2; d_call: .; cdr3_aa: CASSLLPGNTIYF; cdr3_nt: TGTGCCAGCAGCTTACTCCCTGGAAACACCATATATTTT
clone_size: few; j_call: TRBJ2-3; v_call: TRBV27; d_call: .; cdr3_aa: CASSLGRVGTDTQYF; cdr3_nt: TGTGCCAGCAGTTTGGGCAGAGTTGGCACAGATACGCAGTATTTT
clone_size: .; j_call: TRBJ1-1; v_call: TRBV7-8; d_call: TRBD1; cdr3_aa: CASSLAGQGGTEAFF; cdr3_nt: TGTGCCAGCAGCTTAGCCGGGCAGGGGGGCACTGAAGCTTTCTTT
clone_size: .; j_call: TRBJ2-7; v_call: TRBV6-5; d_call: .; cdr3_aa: CASSLYREGEQYF; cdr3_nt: TGTGCCAGCAGTTTGTACAGGGAGGGGGAGCAGTACTTC
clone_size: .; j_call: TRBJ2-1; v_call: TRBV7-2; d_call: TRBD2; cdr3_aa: CASSLGLAGAFDNEQFF; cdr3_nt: TGTGCCAGCAGCTTAGGGCTAGCGGGAGCTTTCGACAATGAGCAGTTCTTC
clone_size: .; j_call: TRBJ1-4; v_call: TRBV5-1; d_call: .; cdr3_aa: CASSLDNNEKLFF; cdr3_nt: TGCGCCAGCAGCTTGGACAATAATGAAAAACTGTTTTTT
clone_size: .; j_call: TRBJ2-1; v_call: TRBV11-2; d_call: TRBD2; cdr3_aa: CASSSNFLSGTSGNEQFF; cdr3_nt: TGTGCCAGCAGTTCAAACTTCCTATCAGGGACTAGCGGTAATGAGCAGTTCTTC
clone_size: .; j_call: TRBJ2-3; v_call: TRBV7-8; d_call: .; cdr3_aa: CASSLEPGRWADTQYF; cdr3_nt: TGTGCCAGCAGCTTAGAACCGGGGCGGTGGGCAGATACGCAGTATTTT
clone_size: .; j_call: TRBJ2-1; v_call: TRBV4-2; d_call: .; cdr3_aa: CASSQERRGGQFF; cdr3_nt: TGTGCCAGCAGCCAAGAACGCAGGGGGGGGCAGTTCTTC
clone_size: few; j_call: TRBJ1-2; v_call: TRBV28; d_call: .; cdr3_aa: CASSSGSVLYGYTF; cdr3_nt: TGTGCCAGCAGTTCAGGGTCAGTCCTCTATGGCTACACCTTC
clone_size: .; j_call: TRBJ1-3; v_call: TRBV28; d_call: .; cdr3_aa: CASSFGPRRGSGNTIYF; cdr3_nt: TGTGCCAGCAGTTTTGGGCCCCGGAGGGGTTCCGGAAACACCATATATTTT
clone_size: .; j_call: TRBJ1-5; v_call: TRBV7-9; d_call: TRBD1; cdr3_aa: CASSLEGANQPQHF; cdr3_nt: TGTGCCAGCAGCTTAGAGGGGGCAAATCAGCCCCAGCATTTT
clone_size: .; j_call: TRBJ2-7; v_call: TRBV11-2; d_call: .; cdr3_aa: CASSLAYEQYF; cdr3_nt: TGTGCCAGCAGCTTAGCTTACGAGCAGTACTTC
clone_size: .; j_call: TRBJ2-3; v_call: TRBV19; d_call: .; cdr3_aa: CASRGQSSTSGTDTQYF; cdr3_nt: TGTGCCAGTAGAGGACAGTCAAGTACTAGTGGCACAGATACGCAGTATTTT
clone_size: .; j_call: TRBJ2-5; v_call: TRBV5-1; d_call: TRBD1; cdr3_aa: CASSFSGQAKETQYF; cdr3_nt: TGCGCCAGCAGCTTTTCGGGACAGGCCAAAGAGACCCAGTACTTC
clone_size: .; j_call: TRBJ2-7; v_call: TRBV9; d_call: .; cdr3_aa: CASSVAWGSSYEQYF; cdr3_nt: TGTGCCAGCAGCGTTGCCTGGGGCTCATCCTACGAGCAGTACTTC
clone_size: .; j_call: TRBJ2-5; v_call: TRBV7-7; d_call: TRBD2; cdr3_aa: CASSLGGLGDETQYF; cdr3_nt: TGTGCCAGCAGCTTAGGGGGACTAGGCGACGAGACCCAGTACTTC
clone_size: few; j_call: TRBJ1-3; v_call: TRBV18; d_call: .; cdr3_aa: CASSPLEGLMNTIYF; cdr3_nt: TGTGCCAGCTCACCCCTGGAGGGATTGATGAACACCATATATTTT
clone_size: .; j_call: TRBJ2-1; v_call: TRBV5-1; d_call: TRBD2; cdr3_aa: CASSLPPRTSGGDNEQFF; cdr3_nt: TGCGCCAGCAGCTTGCCCCCCCGGACTAGCGGTGGGGACAATGAGCAGTTCTTC
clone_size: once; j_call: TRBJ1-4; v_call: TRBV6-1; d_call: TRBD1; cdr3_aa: CASSAYRGREEKLFF; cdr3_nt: TGTGCCAGCAGCGCCTACAGGGGGCGGGAAGAAAAACTGTTTTTT
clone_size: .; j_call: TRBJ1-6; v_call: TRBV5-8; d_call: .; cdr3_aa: CASSPGGLSPLHF; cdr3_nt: TGTGCCAGCAGCCCCGGGGGGTTGTCACCCCTCCACTTT
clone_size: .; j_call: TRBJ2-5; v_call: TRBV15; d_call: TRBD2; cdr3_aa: CATSLGLAGETQYF; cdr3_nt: TGTGCCACCAGCTTGGGACTAGCGGGAGAGACCCAGTACTTC
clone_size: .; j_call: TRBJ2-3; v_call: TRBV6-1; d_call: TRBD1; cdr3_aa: CASRDRGRTDTQYF; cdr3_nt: TGTGCCAGCAGGGACAGGGGGAGAACAGATACGCAGTATTTT
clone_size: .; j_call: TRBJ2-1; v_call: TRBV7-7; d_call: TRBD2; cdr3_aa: CASSRRLAGVNEQFF; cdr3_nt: TGTGCCAGCAGCAGACGACTAGCGGGAGTCAATGAGCAGTTCTTC